This TCR beta chain was recorded in a study of immune cell composition in non-small cell lung cancer. This CDR3 comprises 15 residues. Germline-derived CDR1 and CDR2 are MNHNS and SASEGT. The V and J ends lost 6 bases and 0 bases, in that order; junction bases with no gene match: 6. Data came from immunoSEQ multiplex PCR; TCRdb stores just in-frame clones and leaves some out. This sample carries some 1,800 clones, 82% of them seen once, and the ten largest clones take about 11%. The specimen was lung tumor tissue. V usage is TRBV6-1 and J usage is TRBJ2-3, with 7 bases that match TRBD1. The clonotype was recovered from a human donor with non-small cell lung cancer. CDR3 residues: CASRSLQGSTDTQYF. The DNA for the CDR3 is TGTGCCAGCAGGTCATTACAGGGGAGCACAGATACGCAGTATTTT.